Listed below are T cell receptor beta chains from one sample, sequenced in a study of regulatory T cells in long-lasting Graves disease. TCRdb analysed the multiplex PCR reads with MiXCR anew, one entry per CDR3 protein. The sample contains a few hundred thousand distinct CDR3 sequences, around a fifth of which appear only once. The material sequenced was peripheral blood mononuclear cells (PBMCs), taken when the disease was refractory, from a patient treated with antithyroid drugs. All receptors come from a female donor with Graves disease. Both conserved end residues are part of each CDR3. D genes are given only for firm matches. Clone sizes are given selectively: once, few, many, or a class where the clone is expanded.

d_gene	abundance	v_gene	j_gene	CDR3aa
-	few	TRBV11-3	TRBJ2-7	CASSLPTRGEQYF
-	-	TRBV20-1	TRBJ1-1	CSARGIPGLAFF
-	-	TRBV20-1	TRBJ2-7	CSAGGALAGTYEQYF
-	few	TRBV28	TRBJ1-5	CASHAGHRNQPQHF
-	-	TRBV6-2/TRBV6-3	TRBJ2-7	CASSRDISYEQYF
-	-	TRBV29-1	TRBJ1-5	CSVRPVNQPQHF
-	few	TRBV7-2	TRBJ1-4	CASSLVTSDEKLFF
-	many	TRBV28	TRBJ1-5	CASRGGQFGNQPQHF
TRBD1	-	TRBV5-4	TRBJ2-5	CASSRDRAYQETQYF
-	few	TRBV6-9	TRBJ1-2	CASSYINYGYTF
-	few	TRBV20-1	TRBJ2-7	CSARGQREYEQYF
-	-	TRBV7-2	TRBJ1-3	CASSLTRTRGDTIYF
TRBD1	many	TRBV28	TRBJ2-7	CASSSAGQGSYEQYF